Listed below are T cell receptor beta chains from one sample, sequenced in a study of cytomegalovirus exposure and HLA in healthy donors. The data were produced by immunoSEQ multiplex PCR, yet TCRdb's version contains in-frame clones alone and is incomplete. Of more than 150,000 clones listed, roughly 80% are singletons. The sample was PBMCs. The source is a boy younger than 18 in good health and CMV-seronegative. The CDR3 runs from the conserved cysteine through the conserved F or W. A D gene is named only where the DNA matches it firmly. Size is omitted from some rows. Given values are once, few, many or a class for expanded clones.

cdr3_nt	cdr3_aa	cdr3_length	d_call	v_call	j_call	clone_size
TGTGCCAGCAGCCCAGACAGTCTTGGATGGGTACATGGCTACACCTTC	CASSPDSLGWVHGYTF	16	.	TRBV7-9	TRBJ1-2	.
TGTGCCTGGACTAGGGGCACCTACGAGCAGTACTTC	CAWTRGTYEQYF	12	.	TRBV30	TRBJ2-7	once
TGCGCCAGCAGCCCTGGGACAGGGGGATTGAACACTGAAGCTTTCTTT	CASSPGTGGLNTEAFF	16	TRBD1	TRBV5-1	TRBJ1-1	.
TGCGCCAGCAGCTTGGCCGGGGGTGGTACGGGAGAGACCCAGTACTTC	CASSLAGGGTGETQYF	16	.	TRBV5-1	TRBJ2-5	.
TGTGCCAGCAGCTTAACCGCTGAACTTACTTCAAACGCCTACAATGAGCAGTTCTTC	CASSLTAELTSNAYNEQFF	19	.	TRBV7-3	TRBJ2-1	.
TGTGCCATCACTGAGGGTCGCGGGGGCCATTACAATGAGCAGTTCTTC	CAITEGRGGHYNEQFF	16	.	TRBV10-3	TRBJ2-1	.
TGTGCCAGCACCTCTAAGGGACTAAATTCACCCCTCCACTTT	CASTSKGLNSPLHF	14	.	TRBV7-9	TRBJ1-6	.
TGTGCCTGGAGTGATCGGGGGAACACTGAAGCTTTCTTT	CAWSDRGNTEAFF	13	.	TRBV30	TRBJ1-1	.
TGTGCCAGCAGTTACTCGAGGGACAGGGGGGGCCTGTTTTTT	CASSYSRDRGGLFF	14	TRBD1	TRBV6-5	TRBJ1-4	.
TGTGCCAGTGGACTACTCTCTGGGGCCAACGTCCTGACTTTC	CASGLLSGANVLTF	14	.	TRBV28	TRBJ2-6	.
TGTGCCAGCAGCTTAGCCGGGTCGGCCTACGAGCAGTACTTC	CASSLAGSAYEQYF	14	.	TRBV7-2	TRBJ2-7	.
TGTGCCAGTAGTATTTCGGCAGGGCCCAATCAGCCCCAGCATTTT	CASSISAGPNQPQHF	15	.	TRBV19	TRBJ1-5	.
TGTGCCAGCAGCTTATTGTCCGGGGGTGGAGGGACCCAGTACTTC	CASSLLSGGGGTQYF	15	.	TRBV11-2	TRBJ2-5	.
TGTGCCAGCAGCGTTCCCCTAGCGGGGGGACATACCGGGGAGCTGTTTTTT	CASSVPLAGGHTGELFF	17	TRBD2	TRBV9	TRBJ2-2	.
TGTGCCAGCAGTGGAAACATGAAAGAGACCCAGTACTTC	CASSGNMKETQYF	13	.	TRBV2	TRBJ2-5	.
TGTGCCAGCAGCCGGGTCCTATTTGGGGCCAACGTCCTGACTTTC	CASSRVLFGANVLTF	15	.	TRBV7-8	TRBJ2-6	.